Listed below are T cell receptor beta chains from one sample, sequenced in a study of blood T cell repertoires in COVID-19. Some clones are missing from TCRdb's copy, which holds only in-frame ones; the method was immunoSEQ multiplex PCR. The sample has 130,000 or so clones; roughly 84% are singletons. The material sequenced was PBMCs or T cells enriched from blood (not recorded which). These receptors originate from a woman between 25 and 40 years old who had recovered from COVID-19. The CDR3 runs from the conserved cysteine through the conserved F or W. The D gene is left open where the match is weak. Size is omitted from some rows. Given values are once, few, many or a class for expanded clones.

TRBV18	NA	TRBD1	TRBJ1-2	CASSPETGSGYTF
TRBV6-6	NA	NA	TRBJ2-7	CASCRDKCYEQYF
TRBV5-1	NA	NA	TRBJ2-3	CASSSEGPGDTQYF
TRBV9	NA	NA	TRBJ1-1	CASSAQGNEAFF
TRBV2	NA	NA	TRBJ2-7	CASTARGWEQYF
TRBV7-3	NA	NA	TRBJ1-3	CASSLTRGNTIYF
TRBV6-2/TRBV6-3	NA	NA	TRBJ1-4	CASSHPGGTNEKLFF
TRBV7-2	NA	NA	TRBJ2-1	CASRPDFHPYNEQFF
TRBV7-3	NA	TRBD2	TRBJ2-1	CASSLAGGPANEQFF
TRBV9	NA	TRBD2	TRBJ2-1	CASSPFAGTSGSNEQFF
TRBV27	NA	NA	TRBJ2-1	CASQPWRAGGFEQFF
TRBV4-1	NA	NA	TRBJ2-7	CASSQAGIREQYF
TRBV19	NA	NA	TRBJ2-3	CASSRLPGEGTDTQYF
TRBV24-1	NA	TRBD1	TRBJ1-1	CATRDRGNTEAFF
TRBV12-3/TRBV12-4	once	NA	TRBJ2-3	CASSFPGTDTQYF
TRBV27	NA	NA	TRBJ2-7	CASSLSGQGLYEQYF
TRBV5-6	NA	TRBD1	TRBJ1-3	CASSRTGAGNTIYF
TRBV5-1	NA	NA	TRBJ2-7	CASSLESNYEQYF
TRBV7-3	NA	TRBD1	TRBJ2-6	CASSAGTGGPNVLTF
TRBV7-2	NA	NA	TRBJ1-1	CASSPRRGFSEAFF
TRBV5-4	NA	NA	TRBJ1-1	CASSLGPERRVMNTEAFF
TRBV3-1/TRBV3-2	NA	NA	TRBJ1-2	CASSSIRKRRVGYTF
TRBV13	NA	NA	TRBJ1-1	CASSLGVHTMNTEAFF